The 32 T cell receptor beta chains in this list originate from one sample, sequenced in a study of blood T cell repertoires in COVID-19. Repertoires were generated with immunoSEQ multiplex PCR, while TCRdb's copy carries only in-frame clones and drops some. The data hold 120,000 or so clones, with 80% to 85% observed a single time. Sequencing used peripheral blood. All receptors come from a woman between 45 and 60 years old with acute or convalescent COVID-19.

This chain uses TRBV29-1 with TRBJ1-5; the match to TRBD1 covers 7 bases. Germline CDR1 and CDR2: SQVTM and ANQGSEA. V lost 6 bases to trimming and J lost 3 bases; unmatched junction nucleotides: 5. The CDR3 length is 13 residues. CDR3 amino acids: CSVADRVNQPQHF. The CDR3, as DNA: TGCAGCGTAGCTGACAGGGTCAATCAGCCCCAGCATTTT.

The chain recombines TRBV9 with TRBJ2-5, with D possibly matching TRBD2 (5 bases). Germline CDR1 and CDR2: SGDLS and YYNGEE. V was pared by 0 bases and J by 5 bases, with 20 bases between. The CDR3 loop spans 17 amino acids. The CDR3 coding sequence is TGTGCCAGCAGCGTAGCCGGAAGCGGACCGGGCGGGGAGACCCAGTACTTC. It specifies CASSVAGSGPGGETQYF.

The chain has TRBV30 and TRBJ2-1, with TRBD1 matching 10 bases. V was clipped by 2 bases and J by 6 bases; unmatched bases: 4. The CDR3 has 14 residues. Germline V gene data show CDR1 as GTSNPN and CDR2 as SVGIG (reference sequence). The CDR3 region is CAWSRDRGLNEQFF. DNA for the CDR3: TGTGCCTGGAGTAGGGACAGGGGTCTCAATGAGCAGTTCTTC.

The CDR3 DNA reads TGTGCCAGCAGACTAGCGGGAGCCGGGGAGCTGTTTTTT. Protein product: CASRLAGAGELFF. The rearrangement joins TRBV28 to TRBJ2-2; 11 nucleotides line up with TRBD2. This CDR3 has 13 amino acids. V was pared by 6 bases and J by 6 bases, with 0 bases of the junction left unmatched. The germline V gene encodes CDR1 MDHEN and CDR2 SYDVKM.

The genes are TRBV6-1 and TRBJ1-1; TRBD1 might be the D (6 bases). The V end was cut by 1 base, the J end by 4 bases, with 10 bases between. The germline V gene has CDR1 MNHNS and CDR2 SASEGT. This CDR3 contains 14 residues. The CDR3 coding sequence is TGTGCCAGCAGTGAAGTGGGGGGGCCCACTGAAGCTTTCTTT. This translates into CASSEVGGPTEAFF.

The chain carries TRBV20-1 and TRBJ2-1; 9 bases match TRBD1. Per the germline V gene, CDR1 is DFQATT and CDR2 is SNEGSKA (reference sequence). CDR3 length: 15 amino acids. With V trimmed by 3 bases and J by 7 bases, 10 bases remained unmatched. CDR3: CSASYTGTGKNEQFF. The CDR3 DNA reads TGCAGTGCTAGTTATACCGGGACAGGGAAAAATGAGCAGTTCTTC.

The chain employs TRBV24-1 and TRBJ2-3, with TRBD2 matching 8 bases. CDR1 is KGHDR, CDR2 SFDVKD, per germline. The junction had 4 bases not matched to a gene; V was cut back by 3 bases and J by 3 bases. The CDR3 has 15 residues. This CDR3 reads CATSDSGSWTDTQYF. The CDR3 coding sequence is TGTGCCACCAGTGATAGCGGGAGTTGGACAGATACGCAGTATTTT.

The chain combines TRBV7-2 with TRBJ2-1; TRBD2 matches at 8 bases. J was trimmed by 3 bases and V by 1 base; bases with no gene match: 2. In germline, CDR1 is SGHTA, CDR2 FQGNSA. There are 15 residues in the CDR3. The CDR3 reads CASSLGLAGYNEQFF. DNA for the CDR3: TGTGCCAGCAGCTTAGGGCTAGCGGGCTACAATGAGCAGTTCTTC.

The rearrangement links TRBV4-1 to TRBJ2-7, with D unclear. Trimming took off 1 base at V and 2 bases at J, with 12 bases between the two ends. Germline assignment: CDR1 MGHRA and CDR2 YSYEKL. This CDR3 has 15 residues. CDR3 sequence (DNA): TGCGCCAGCAGCCAAGTCTCGCTACCGACCTACGAGCAGTACTTC. It is translated as CASSQVSLPTYEQYF.

V is TRBV28 and J is TRBJ1-5; no reliable D call. V was pared by 7 bases and J by 3 bases, with 10 bases between. The CDR3 has 13 residues. Germline V gene data show CDR1 as MDHEN and CDR2 as SYDVKM. CDR3 sequence reads: CASTAGNNQPQHF. Here the CDR3 DNA reads TGTGCCAGCACAGCAGGAAACAATCAGCCCCAGCATTTT.

The gene calls are TRBV7-9 and TRBJ2-1, with D perhaps matching TRBD1 (5 bases). V was trimmed by 6 bases and J by 9 bases, leaving 15 bases between them. The CDR3 contains 13 residues. Per germline, CDR1 SEHNR and CDR2 FQNEAQ (reference sequence). CDR3 DNA: TGTGCCAGCAGTTTCAATTCAGGGATTGAGCAGTTCTTC. It codes for CASSFNSGIEQFF.

This chain joins TRBV5-4 and TRBJ2-7, with 9 bases matching TRBD1. The V segment lost 2 bases and the J segment 3 bases; nucleotides outside the gene matches: 3. CDR1 is SGHNT, CDR2 YYREEE, per germline (reference sequence). This CDR3 has 14 residues. This CDR3 reads CASSFTGQGYEQYF. The CDR3 DNA is TGTGCCAGCAGCTTCACGGGACAGGGCTACGAGCAGTACTTC.

This sequence joins TRBV3-1 (or the pseudogene TRBV3-2) and TRBJ1-6, with TRBD1 matching 8 bases. The V gene end was trimmed by 6 bases and the J gene end by 6 bases; junction bases not matched to a gene: 10. In germline, CDR1 is LGHDT, CDR2 YNNKEL (reference sequence). The CDR3 extends over 16 amino acids. In nucleotides, the CDR3 is TGTGCCAGCAGGCTTCGACAGGGGCAGTTTAATTCACCCCTCCACTTT. Protein: CASRLRQGQFNSPLHF.

The chain joins TRBV5-1 to TRBJ2-1, with TRBD2 matching over 11 bases. The CDR3 length is 14 residues. J was trimmed by 7 bases and V by 1 base; bases with no gene match: 1. The germline V gene has CDR1 SGHRS and CDR2 YFSETQ. The CDR3 loop reads CASSLTSGSNEQFF. CDR3 DNA sequence: TGCGCCAGCAGCTTGACTAGCGGGAGTAATGAGCAGTTCTTC.

V and J are TRBV5-6 and TRBJ2-2; 9 nucleotides line up with TRBD1. The CDR3 loop spans 15 amino acids. Germline-derived CDR1 and CDR2 are SGHDT and YYEEEE. J lost 7 bases, V lost 5 bases, and 9 bases had no gene match. CDR3: CASRFWDREHGELFF. The CDR3 nucleotides are TGTGCCAGCAGGTTCTGGGACAGGGAGCACGGGGAGCTGTTTTTT.

This chain connects TRBV4-2 to TRBJ1-5; D gene ambiguous. Germline V gene sequence: CDR1 LGHNA, CDR2 YNFKEQ. The V gene lost 0 bases and the J gene lost 2 bases, with 8 bases spanning the gap. This CDR3 is 15 amino acids long. The CDR3 sequence is CASSQETLGNQPQHF. In DNA, the CDR3 is TGTGCCAGCAGCCAAGAGACACTGGGCAATCAGCCCCAGCATTTT.

V is TRBV10-1 and J is TRBJ1-1; D is undetermined. CDR3 length: 14 amino acids. Trimming pared 0 bases from V and 3 bases from J, leaving 8 bases between. Germline V gene lookup returns CDR1 WNHNN and CDR2 SYGVQD (reference sequence). In DNA form, the CDR3 reads TGCGCCAGCAGTGAGTCGACTTCGTACACTGAAGCTTTCTTT. The encoded protein is CASSESTSYTEAFF.

The chain joins TRBV6-6 to TRBJ1-1; maybe TRBD1 (5 bases). V was pared by 6 bases and J by 0 bases, with 14 bases between. The CDR3 loop spans 15 amino acids. The germline V gene encodes CDR1 MNHNY and CDR2 SVGAGI (reference sequence). CDR3 protein: CASRNRPGLNTEAFF. CDR3 nucleotides: TGTGCCAGCAGAAACAGGCCAGGGCTGAACACTGAAGCTTTCTTT.

V usage is TRBV10-3 and J usage is TRBJ1-6; 10 nucleotides line up with TRBD1. Germline CDR1 and CDR2: ENHRY and SYGVKD. CDR3 length equals 16 residues. Trimming took 5 bases from V and 7 from J; bases not matched to a gene: 8. CDR3 sequence: CAISRQGALRNSPLHF. CDR3 nucleotide sequence: TGTGCCATCAGTAGACAGGGGGCTCTGAGGAATTCACCCCTCCACTTT.

This chain joins TRBV7-2 and TRBJ2-1; 9 nucleotides align to TRBD2. Looked up from germline, CDR1 is SGHTA and CDR2 is FQGNSA. V lost 3 bases and J lost 8; bases outside the gene matches: 5. The CDR3 has 14 amino acids. CDR3 loop: CASSFGLASDEQFF. CDR3 in DNA: TGTGCCAGCAGCTTCGGACTAGCGAGCGATGAGCAGTTCTTC.

The chain uses TRBV6-5 and TRBJ1-2; 7 nucleotides agree with TRBD1. Trimming at V came to 2 bases and at J to 7 bases, leaving 1 base not matched to a gene. CDR1 and CDR2 (germline): MNHEY, SVGAGI. CDR3 length: 12 residues. CDR3 in amino acids: CASSYDRVGYTF. The CDR3 region has the DNA TGTGCCAGCAGTTACGACAGGGTTGGCTACACCTTC.

The chain has TRBV28 and TRBJ1-2; D gene unclear. The CDR3 extends over 13 amino acids. The germline gives CDR1 MDHEN, CDR2 SYDVKM. V was pared by 2 bases and J by 7 bases, with 11 bases between. CDR3 residues: CASSLGGSGGYTF. CDR3 nucleotide sequence: TGTGCCAGCAGTTTAGGAGGGTCTGGTGGCTACACCTTC.

The genes are TRBV9 and TRBJ2-2; the match to TRBD2 covers 8 bases. V lost 3 bases to trimming and J lost 0 bases; unmatched junction nucleotides: 7. Germline V lookup: CDR1 SGDLS, CDR2 YYNGEE. This CDR3 has 17 residues. The CDR3 sequence is CASSGGTSYSNTGELFF. CDR3 in DNA: TGTGCCAGCAGCGGGGGGACTAGTTATTCGAACACCGGGGAGCTGTTTTTT.

This clone has a single count. The V and J genes are TRBV5-1 and TRBJ2-5; 10 bases align to TRBD1. The ends lost 0 bases at V and 2 bases at J; junction bases unmatched: 1. CDR1 is SGHRS, CDR2 YFSETQ, per germline. CDR3 length equals 15 residues. The CDR3 bases are TGCGCCAGCAGCTTGGGGACAGGGGGTCAAGAGACCCAGTACTTC. Protein product: CASSLGTGGQETQYF.

The chain joins TRBV28 to TRBJ1-2, with TRBD1 as a possible D gene (6 bases). V shed 4 bases and J shed 7 bases, with 13 bases lying between them. Germline CDR1 reads MDHEN; CDR2 reads SYDVKM. This CDR3 comprises 13 residues. The CDR3 nucleotides are TGTGCCAGCAGTTCGCAGAGGGGGTTTGGCTACACCTTC. It codes for CASSSQRGFGYTF.

The chain combines TRBV6-6 with TRBJ1-3, with TRBD1 identical over 7 bases. The CDR3 has 15 residues. The trim removed 6 bases at V and 0 bases at J, leaving 5 bases unmatched. Germline CDR1 MNHNY, CDR2 SVGAGI (reference sequence). The DNA for the CDR3 is TGTGCCAGCAGCCAAGACAGGGTCTCTGGAAACACCATATATTTT. This sequence encodes CASSQDRVSGNTIYF.

This clone was detected once. The rearrangement uses TRBV6-4 and TRBJ2-3; 11 bases align to TRBD2. CDR3 length: 17 residues. The V gene's germline CDR1 is MRHNA and CDR2 SNTAGT. V dropped 0 bases and J dropped 1; count of bases not matched to a gene: 3. The CDR3 coding sequence is TGTGCCAGCAGTGACTCAACTAGCGGGAGTGGCACAGATACGCAGTATTTT. Its translation is CASSDSTSGSGTDTQYF.

The V and J genes are TRBV12-3 or TRBV12-4 and TRBJ2-2, with D possibly TRBD1 on 6 matching bases. The CDR3 runs to 13 residues. Trimming cost V 8 bases and J 3 bases, with 10 bases left between them. CDR3 sequence reads: CASGHRDTGELFF. The CDR3 nucleotides are TGTGCCAGCGGACACAGGGACACCGGGGAGCTGTTTTTT.

CDR3 nucleotide sequence: TGCGCCAGCAGCCGGGACTCTGGGGCCAACGTCCTGACTTTC. Translated: CASSRDSGANVLTF. The chain uses TRBV5-1 and TRBJ2-6; possible D gene TRBD2, 5 bases. This CDR3 region has 14 residues. CDR1 and CDR2 (germline): SGHRS, YFSETQ. Trimming pared 4 bases from V and 0 bases from J, leaving 5 bases between. Together with reference TRBV5-1 and TRBJ2-6, the CDR3 gives the full variable domain: KAGVTQTPRYLIKTRGQQVTLSCSPISGHRSVSWYQQTPGQGLQFLFEYFSETQRNKGNFPGRFSGRQFSNSRSEMNVSTLELGDSALYLCASSRDSGANVLTFGAGSRLTVL.

The chain joins TRBV15 to TRBJ2-3, with 12 bases fitting TRBD2. Germline values: CDR1 LNHNV, CDR2 YYDKDF (reference sequence). The CDR3 sequence is 18 residues long. With V trimmed by 0 bases and J by 2 bases, 6 bases remained unmatched. CDR3 in DNA: TGTGCCACCAGCAGAGAGGGACTAGCGGGTTCAGCCACAGATACGCAGTATTTT. Amino acids: CATSREGLAGSATDTQYF.

The chain joins TRBV6-5 to TRBJ1-6; D is undetermined. Between the trimmed V and J ends, which lost 7 bases and 3 bases, there was a span of 13 bases. The V gene's germline CDR1 is MNHEY and CDR2 SVGAGI. This CDR3 spans 15 amino acids. The DNA of the CDR3 is TGTGCCAGCAATGCAGGTTCCGACTATAATTCACCCCTCCACTTT. This sequence encodes CASNAGSDYNSPLHF.

V and J are TRBV10-2 and TRBJ2-3; D gene ambiguous. The CDR3 has 15 amino acids. CDR1 and CDR2 from the germline V gene are WSHSY and SAAADI. Trimming left V 10 bases short and J 0 bases short, with 17 bases between. CDR3 protein: CATQRVAASTDTQYF. The CDR3 DNA sequence: TGCGCCACGCAGCGAGTGGCCGCTAGCACAGATACGCAGTATTTT.